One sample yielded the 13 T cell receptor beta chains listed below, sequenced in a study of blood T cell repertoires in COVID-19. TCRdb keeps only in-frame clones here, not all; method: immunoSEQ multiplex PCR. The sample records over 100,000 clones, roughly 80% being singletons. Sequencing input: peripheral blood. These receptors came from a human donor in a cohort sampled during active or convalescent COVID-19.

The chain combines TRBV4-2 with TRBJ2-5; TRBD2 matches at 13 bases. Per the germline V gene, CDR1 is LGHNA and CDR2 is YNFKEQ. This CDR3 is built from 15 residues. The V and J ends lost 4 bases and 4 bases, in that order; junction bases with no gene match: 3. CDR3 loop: CASSRTSGSTETQYF. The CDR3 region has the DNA TGTGCCAGCAGCCGGACTAGCGGGAGTACAGAGACCCAGTACTTC.

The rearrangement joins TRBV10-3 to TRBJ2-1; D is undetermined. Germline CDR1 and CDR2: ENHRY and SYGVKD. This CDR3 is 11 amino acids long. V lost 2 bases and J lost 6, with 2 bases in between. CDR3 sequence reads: CAISELNEQFF. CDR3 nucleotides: TGTGCCATCAGTGAGCTCAATGAGCAGTTCTTC.

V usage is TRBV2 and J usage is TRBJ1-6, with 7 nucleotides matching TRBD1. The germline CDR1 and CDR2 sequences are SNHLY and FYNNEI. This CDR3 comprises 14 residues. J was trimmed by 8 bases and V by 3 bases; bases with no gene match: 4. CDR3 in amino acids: CASSETGNDSPLHF. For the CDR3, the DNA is TGTGCCAGCAGTGAGACAGGGAACGATTCACCCCTCCACTTT. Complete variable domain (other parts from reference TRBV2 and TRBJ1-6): EPEVTQTPSHQVTQMGQEVILRCVPISNHLYFYWYRQILGQKVEFLVSFYNNEISEKSEIFDDQFSVERPDGSNFTLKIRSTKLEDSAMYFCASSETGNDSPLHFGNGTRLTVT.

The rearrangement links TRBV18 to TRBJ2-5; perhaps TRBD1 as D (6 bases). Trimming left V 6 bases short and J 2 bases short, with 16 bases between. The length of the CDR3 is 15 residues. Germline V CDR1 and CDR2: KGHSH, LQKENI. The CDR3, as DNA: TGTGCCAGCTCCTTCTACCGGGACACACAAGAGACCCAGTACTTC. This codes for CASSFYRDTQETQYF.

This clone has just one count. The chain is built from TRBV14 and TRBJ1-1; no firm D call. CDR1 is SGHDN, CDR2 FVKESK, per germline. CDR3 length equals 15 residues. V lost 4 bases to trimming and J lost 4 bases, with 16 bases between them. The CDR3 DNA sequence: TGTGCCAGCAGCCTGCCGGCCCGGAGGGTCACTGAAGCTTTCTTT. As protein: CASSLPARRVTEAFF.

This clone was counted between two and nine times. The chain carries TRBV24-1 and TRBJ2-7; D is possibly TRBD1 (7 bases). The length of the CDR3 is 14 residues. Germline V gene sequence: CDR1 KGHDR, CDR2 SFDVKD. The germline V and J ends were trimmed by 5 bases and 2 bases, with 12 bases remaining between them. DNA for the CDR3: TGTGCCACCAGTGCGTCAGGGGGGCCCTACGAGCAGTACTTC. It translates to CATSASGGPYEQYF.

In nucleotides, the CDR3 is TGCGCCAGCAGCCCCGCAAGGCGGGAGGGCCGGGATACGCAGTATTTT. It yields the protein CASSPARREGRDTQYF. This chain joins TRBV5-1 and TRBJ2-3; 9 positions agree with TRBD2. This CDR3 contains 16 residues. V gave up 4 bases and J gave up 6 bases; unmatched junction bases: 12. Germline loops: CDR1 SGHRS, CDR2 YFSETQ.

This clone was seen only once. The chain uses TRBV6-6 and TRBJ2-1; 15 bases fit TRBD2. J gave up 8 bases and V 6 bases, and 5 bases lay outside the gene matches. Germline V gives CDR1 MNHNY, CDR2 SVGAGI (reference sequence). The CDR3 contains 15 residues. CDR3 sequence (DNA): TGTGCCAGCAGCCAGGGACTAGCGGGAGGCGATGAGCAGTTCTTC. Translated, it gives CASSQGLAGGDEQFF.

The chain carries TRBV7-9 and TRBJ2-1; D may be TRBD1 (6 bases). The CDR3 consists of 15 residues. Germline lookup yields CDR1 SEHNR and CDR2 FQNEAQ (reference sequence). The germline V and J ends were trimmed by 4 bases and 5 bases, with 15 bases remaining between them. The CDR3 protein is CASSWRGTTDNEQFF. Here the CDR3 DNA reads TGTGCCAGCAGCTGGAGAGGGACAACTGACAATGAGCAGTTCTTC.

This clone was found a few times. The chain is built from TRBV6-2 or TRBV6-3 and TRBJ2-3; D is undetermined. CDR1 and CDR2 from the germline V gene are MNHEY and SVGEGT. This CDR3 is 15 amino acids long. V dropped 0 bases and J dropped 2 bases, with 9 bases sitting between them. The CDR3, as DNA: TGTGCCAGCAGTTACTCGATAGCTTACACAGATACGCAGTATTTT. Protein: CASSYSIAYTDTQYF.

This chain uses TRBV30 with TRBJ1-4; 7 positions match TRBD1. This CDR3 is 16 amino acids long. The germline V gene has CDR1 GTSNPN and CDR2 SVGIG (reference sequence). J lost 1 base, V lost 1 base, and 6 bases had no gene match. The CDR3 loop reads CAWSGQGVGTNEKLFF. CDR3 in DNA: TGTGCCTGGAGTGGGCAGGGGGTTGGAACTAATGAAAAACTGTTTTTT.

The CDR3: CASSLRDRDNSPLHF. As DNA, the CDR3 is TGTGCCAGCAGCTTACGGGACAGAGATAATTCACCCCTCCACTTT. The chain couples TRBV7-6 to TRBJ1-6; 7 nucleotides align to TRBD1. J was trimmed by 5 bases and V by 2 bases; bases with no gene match: 3. Germline values: CDR1 SGHVS, CDR2 FNYEAQ. The CDR3 covers 15 residues.

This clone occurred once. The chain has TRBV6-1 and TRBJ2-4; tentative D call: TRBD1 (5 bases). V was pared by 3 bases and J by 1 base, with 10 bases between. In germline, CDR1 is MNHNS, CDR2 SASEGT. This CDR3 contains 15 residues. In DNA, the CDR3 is TGTGCCAGCAGTGATCAGGGTTTGGCCAAAAACATTCAGTACTTC. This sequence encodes CASSDQGLAKNIQYF.